One sample yielded the 5 T cell receptor beta chains listed below, sequenced in a study of cytomegalovirus exposure and HLA in healthy donors. The PCR contained 60 Vbeta and 13 Jbeta primers. The method was immunoSEQ multiplex PCR; TCRdb's version includes in-frame clones alone and lacks a portion of them. The table has approximately 89,000 clones, 81% seen once. The source material was PBMCs. All receptors derive from a human donor in good health.

The V call is TRBV5-1, the J call TRBJ1-6; D not certain. Trimming pared 0 bases from V and 1 base from J, leaving 8 bases between. Germline CDR1 SGHRS, CDR2 YFSETQ. This CDR3 comprises 16 residues. CDR3 residues: CASSLGGGSYNSPLHF. DNA for the CDR3: TGCGCCAGCAGCTTGGGAGGAGGGTCCTATAATTCACCCCTCCACTTT.

The rearrangement uses TRBV19 and TRBJ2-3; 8 bases are shared with TRBD1. The CDR3 runs to 16 residues. The germline V gene encodes CDR1 LNHDA and CDR2 SQIVND (reference sequence). The V gene end was trimmed by 2 bases and the J gene end by 1 base; junction bases not matched to a gene: 5. The CDR3 nucleotides are TGTGCCAGTAGTATATCGGGACAGGACCGCACAGATACGCAGTATTTT. Residues: CASSISGQDRTDTQYF.

The V gene is TRBV27, the J gene TRBJ2-3, with 11 bases matching TRBD2. The CDR3 sequence is 15 residues long. The germline CDR1 and CDR2 sequences are MNHEY and SMNVEV (reference sequence). The ends lost 5 bases at V and 6 bases at J; junction bases unmatched: 7. The CDR3 loop is CASSQLAGEVDTQYF. The CDR3 coding sequence is TGTGCCAGCAGTCAACTAGCGGGAGAAGTCGATACGCAGTATTTT.

This clone was seen a few times. This sequence joins TRBV6-6 and TRBJ2-5; D is ambiguous. This CDR3 has 12 residues. With 5 bases removed from V and 5 bases from J, the gap between germline ends came to 9 bases. CDR1 and CDR2 from the germline V gene are MNHNY and SVGAGI (reference sequence). CDR3 coding DNA: TGTGCCAGCAGTAACCCCCGGGAGACCCAGTACTTC. Protein product: CASSNPRETQYF.

This sequence joins TRBV7-3 and TRBJ2-2, with TRBD2 identical over 8 bases. This CDR3 is 18 amino acids long. Germline CDR1 SGHTA, CDR2 FQGTGA. J lost 0 bases, V lost 4 bases, and 10 bases had no gene match. The CDR3 DNA sequence: TGTGCCAGCAGCTCCCGTTCGTTGACTAGCGCGAACACCGGGGAGCTGTTTTTT. Translating it yields CASSSRSLTSANTGELFF.